Given below is one TCR beta chain in context. The antigen it recognizes is unknown. Base qualities are not at hand, and no much larger clone is one base apart. The data derive from a study (dated by TCRdb to between 2014 and 2017). For the wider study: Whether tumor-infiltrating Tregs in breast cancer are recruited from blood Tregs or converted in situ from other CD4+ T cell subsets was tested.

What the authors observed across the whole study: The validation in the larger cohort was limited to a single TCR beta V-J rearrangement instead of whole repertoires. In terms of TCR gene usage, tumor memory CD4+ T cells clustered together with blood and lymph node memory CD4+ cells, as well as with lymph node naive CD4+ cells. The TCR alpha and beta sequences of tumor-infiltrating Tregs showed the greatest overlap with tumor naive CD4+ T cells, followed by blood naive CD4+ T cells.

The Miltenyi Naive CD4+ T Cell Isolation kit was used to purify naive CD4+ T cells, and Tregs were depleted with CD25 microbeads. Tregs, naive and memory CD4+ T cells from tumor, blood and ipsilateral draining lymph nodes of five breast cancer patients underwent full-length TCR alpha and beta sequencing. Tumor tissue, along with lymph nodes from ipsilateral axillary dissection, was perfused with PBS, minced, and then digested using collagenase I and hyaluronidase. A purity exceeding 90% was confirmed by FACS for the sorted cell populations. Here V drops 2 bases and J drops 1 base, and the junction holds 8 bases not matched to any gene. CDR1 LNHNV and CDR2 YYDKDF are derived from the germline V gene (reference sequence). Including the terminal cysteine and phenylalanine, the CDR3 comprises 17 residues. Kept here is only the CDR3 DNA, which spans 51 bases and is read in frame from base 1. Full-length TCR variable regions were amplified by 5' RACE PCR using constant-region reverse primers, and then by semi-nested PCR using Nested Universal Primer A. Using the ReliaPrep RNA Cell Miniprep System, total RNA was extracted, and the SMARTer RACE 5'/3' Kit was then used to reverse transcribe the RNA into 5'RACE-ready cDNA. Multiplex adaptors were used to barcode full-length TCR alpha and beta libraries, and the barcoded libraries were sequenced on an Illumina MiSeq. From the authors' description of their analysis: For each of nine subset-tissue groups, sequencing data from the five patients were pooled, and the groups were then compared using unsupervised clustering of TCR gene usage. Repertoire similarity was calculated with the Morisita-Horn index, weighting shared sequences by their contribution to each repertoire. Starting from the raw public reads, TCRdb applied fastp trimming at Q25, assembled clones with MiXCR and retained in-frame beta chains. Each CDR3 protein gets just one entry, which takes the most common genes and DNA from the rows behind it. The V and J calls were determined by TCRdb, not by the authors. This sample gives roughly 55,000 distinct CDR3 sequences in total; around 24% of them show up just once. Of the sample, 3.2% is held by the ten largest clones.

The chain is assembled from TRBV15 and TRBJ1-2; 9 bases in the middle match TRBD1. This sequence was found in a female donor with breast cancer. The specimen sequenced was tumor-infiltrating naive CD4+ T cells sorted from the breast tumor. This specimen's cell subset or site label, interpreted: naive CD4+ T cells, CD4+CD45RA+CD25-. The encoded CDR3 is CATSRRGGTGSNYGYTF. The bases read TGTGCCACCAGCAGAAGGGGAGGGACAGGGAGTAACTATGGCTACACCTTC.